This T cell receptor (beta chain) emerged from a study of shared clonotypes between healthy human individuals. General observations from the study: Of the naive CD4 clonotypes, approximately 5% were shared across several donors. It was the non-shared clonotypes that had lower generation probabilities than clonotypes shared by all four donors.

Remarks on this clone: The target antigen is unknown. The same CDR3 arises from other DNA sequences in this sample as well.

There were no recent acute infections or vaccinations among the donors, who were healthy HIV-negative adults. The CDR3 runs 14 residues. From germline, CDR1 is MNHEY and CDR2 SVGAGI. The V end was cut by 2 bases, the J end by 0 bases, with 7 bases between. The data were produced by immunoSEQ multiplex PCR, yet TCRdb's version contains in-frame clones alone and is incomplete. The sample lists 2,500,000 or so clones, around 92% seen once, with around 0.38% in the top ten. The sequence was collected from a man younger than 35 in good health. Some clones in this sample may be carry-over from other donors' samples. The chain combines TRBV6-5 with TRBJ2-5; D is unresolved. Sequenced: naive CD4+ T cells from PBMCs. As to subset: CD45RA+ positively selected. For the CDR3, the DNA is TGTGCCAGCAGTTACCGGCAGTACCAAGAGACCCAGTACTTC. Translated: CASSYRQYQETQYF.